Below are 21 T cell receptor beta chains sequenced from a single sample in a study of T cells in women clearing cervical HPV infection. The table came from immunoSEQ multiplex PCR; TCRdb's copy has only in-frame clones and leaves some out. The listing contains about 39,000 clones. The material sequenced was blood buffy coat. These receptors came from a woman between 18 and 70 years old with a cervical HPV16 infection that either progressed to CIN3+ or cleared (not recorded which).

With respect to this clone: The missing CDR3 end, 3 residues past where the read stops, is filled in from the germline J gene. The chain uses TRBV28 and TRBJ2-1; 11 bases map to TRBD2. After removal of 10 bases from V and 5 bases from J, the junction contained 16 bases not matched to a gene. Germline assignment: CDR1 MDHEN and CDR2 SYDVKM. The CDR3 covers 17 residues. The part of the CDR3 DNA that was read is TGTGCCACGAGGGATGGGACTAGCGGTGTGCGGGACAATGAG. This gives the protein CATRDGTSGVRDNE. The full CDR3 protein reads CATRDGTSGVRDNEQFF. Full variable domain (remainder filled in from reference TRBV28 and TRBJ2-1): DVKVTQSSRYLVKRTGEKVFLECVQDMDHENMFWYRQDPGLGLRLIYFSYDVKMKEKGDIPEGYSVSREKKERFSLILESASTNQTSMYLCATRDGTSGVRDNEQFFGPGTRLTVL.

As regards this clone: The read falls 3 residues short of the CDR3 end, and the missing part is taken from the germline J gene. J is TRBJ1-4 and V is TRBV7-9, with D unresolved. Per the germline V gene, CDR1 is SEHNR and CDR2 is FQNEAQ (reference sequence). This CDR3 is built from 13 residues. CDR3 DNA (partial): TGTGCCAGCAGCTCCCAGTTGAATTCACCA. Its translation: CASSSQLNSP. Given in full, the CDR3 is CASSSQLNSPLFF.

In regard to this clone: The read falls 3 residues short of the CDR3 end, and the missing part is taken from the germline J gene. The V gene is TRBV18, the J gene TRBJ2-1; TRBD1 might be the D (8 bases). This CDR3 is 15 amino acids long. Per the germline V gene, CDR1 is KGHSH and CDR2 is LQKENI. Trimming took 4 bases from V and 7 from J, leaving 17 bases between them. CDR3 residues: CASSLTGEGQNEQFF. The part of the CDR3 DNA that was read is TGTGCCAGCTCACTGACAGGGGAGGGTCAGAATGAG.

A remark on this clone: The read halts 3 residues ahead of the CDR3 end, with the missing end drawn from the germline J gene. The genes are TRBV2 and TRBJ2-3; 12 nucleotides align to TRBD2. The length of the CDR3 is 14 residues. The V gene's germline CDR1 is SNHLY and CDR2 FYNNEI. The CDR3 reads CASVPPGLAGTQYF. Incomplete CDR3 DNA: TGTGCCAGCGTCCCCCCCGGACTAGCGGGGACG. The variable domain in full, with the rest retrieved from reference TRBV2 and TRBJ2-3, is EPEVTQTPSHQVTQMGQEVILRCVPISNHLYFYWYRQILGQKVEFLVSFYNNEISEKSEIFDDQFSVERPDGSNFTLKIRSTKLEDSAMYFCASVPPGLAGTQYFGPGTRLTVL.

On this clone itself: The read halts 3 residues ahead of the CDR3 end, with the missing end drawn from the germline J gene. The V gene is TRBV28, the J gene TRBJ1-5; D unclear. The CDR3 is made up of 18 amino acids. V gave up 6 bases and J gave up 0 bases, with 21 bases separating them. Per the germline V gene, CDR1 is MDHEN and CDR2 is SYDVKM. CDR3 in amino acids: CASSPQGQVFYSNQPQHF. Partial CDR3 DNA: TGTGCCAGCAGCCCCCAAGGGCAGGTATTTTATAGCAATCAGCCC. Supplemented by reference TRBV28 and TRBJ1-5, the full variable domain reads DVKVTQSSRYLVKRTGEKVFLECVQDMDHENMFWYRQDPGLGLRLIYFSYDVKMKEKGDIPEGYSVSREKKERFSLILESASTNQTSMYLCASSPQGQVFYSNQPQHFGDGTRLSIL.

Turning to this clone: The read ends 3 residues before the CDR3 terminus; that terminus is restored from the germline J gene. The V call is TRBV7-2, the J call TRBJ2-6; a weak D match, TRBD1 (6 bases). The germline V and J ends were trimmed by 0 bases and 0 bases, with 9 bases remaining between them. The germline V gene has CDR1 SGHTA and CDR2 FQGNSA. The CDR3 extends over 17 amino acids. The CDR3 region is CASSLAVRGSGANVLTF. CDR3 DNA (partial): TGTGCCAGCAGCTTAGCCGTCAGGGGCTCTGGGGCCAACGTC.

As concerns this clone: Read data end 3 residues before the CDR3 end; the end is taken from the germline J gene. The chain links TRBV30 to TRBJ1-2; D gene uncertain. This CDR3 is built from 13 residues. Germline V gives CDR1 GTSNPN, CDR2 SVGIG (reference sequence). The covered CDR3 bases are TGTGCCTATGAGCGGGAGGGCACAGATACC. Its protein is CAYEREGTDT. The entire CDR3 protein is CAYEREGTDTYTF.

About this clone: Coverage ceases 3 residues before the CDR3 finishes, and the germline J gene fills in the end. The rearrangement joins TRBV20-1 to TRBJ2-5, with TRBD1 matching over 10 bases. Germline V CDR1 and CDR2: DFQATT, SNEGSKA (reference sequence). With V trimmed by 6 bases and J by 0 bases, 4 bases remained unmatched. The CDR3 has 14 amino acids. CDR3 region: CSAQGQGYQETQYF. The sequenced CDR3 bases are TGCAGTGCCCAGGGACAGGGGTACCAAGAGACC.

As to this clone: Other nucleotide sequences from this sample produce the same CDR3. This CDR3 reads CSARDAARTGNTIYF. The sequenced CDR3 bases are TGCAGTGCTAGAGATGCGGCAAGAACTGGAAACACC. This chain uses TRBV20-1 with TRBJ1-3; D not resolved. With the read ending 3 residues before the CDR3 end, the germline J gene is used to fill in that end. V dropped 0 bases and J dropped 2 bases, with 11 bases sitting between them. The CDR3 extends over 15 amino acids. Germline V gene lookup returns CDR1 DFQATT and CDR2 SNEGSKA (reference sequence).

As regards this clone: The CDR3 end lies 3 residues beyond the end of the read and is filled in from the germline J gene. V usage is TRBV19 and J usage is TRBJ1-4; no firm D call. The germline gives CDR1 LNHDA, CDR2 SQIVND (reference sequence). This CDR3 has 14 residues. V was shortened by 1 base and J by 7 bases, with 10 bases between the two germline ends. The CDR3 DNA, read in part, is TGTGCCAGTAGTATAGTGGCTAGAGGTGAAAAA. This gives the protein CASSIVARGEK. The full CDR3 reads CASSIVARGEKLFF.

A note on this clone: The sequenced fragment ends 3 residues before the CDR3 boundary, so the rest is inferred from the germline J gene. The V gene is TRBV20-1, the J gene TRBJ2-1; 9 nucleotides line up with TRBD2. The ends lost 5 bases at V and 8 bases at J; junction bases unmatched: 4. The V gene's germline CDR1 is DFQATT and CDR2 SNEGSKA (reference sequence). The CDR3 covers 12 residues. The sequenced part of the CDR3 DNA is TGCAGTGCTTTGTTAGCGGGGGATGAG. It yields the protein CSALLAGDE. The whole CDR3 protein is CSALLAGDEQFF.

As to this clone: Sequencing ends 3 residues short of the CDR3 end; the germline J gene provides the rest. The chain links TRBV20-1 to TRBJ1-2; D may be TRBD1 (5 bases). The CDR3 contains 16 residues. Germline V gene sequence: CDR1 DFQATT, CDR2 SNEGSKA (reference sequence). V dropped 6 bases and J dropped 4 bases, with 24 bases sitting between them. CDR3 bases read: TGCAGTGCAGAACCCCCAGGGCGCTCTATAAGCTATGGC. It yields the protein CSAEPPGRSISYG. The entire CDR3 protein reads CSAEPPGRSISYGYTF.

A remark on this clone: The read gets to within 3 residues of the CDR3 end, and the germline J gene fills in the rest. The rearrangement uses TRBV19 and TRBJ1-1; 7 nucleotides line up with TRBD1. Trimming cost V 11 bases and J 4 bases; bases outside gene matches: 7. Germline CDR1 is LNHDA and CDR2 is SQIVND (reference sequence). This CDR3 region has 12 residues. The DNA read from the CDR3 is TGTGCCCTAGGGGGCGGCGGCACTGAA. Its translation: CALGGGGTE. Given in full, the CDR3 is CALGGGGTEAFF.

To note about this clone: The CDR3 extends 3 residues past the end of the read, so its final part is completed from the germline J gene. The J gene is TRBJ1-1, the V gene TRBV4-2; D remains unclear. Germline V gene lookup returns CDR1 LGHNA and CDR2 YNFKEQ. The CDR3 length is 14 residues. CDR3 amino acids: CASSQDPEGSQAFF. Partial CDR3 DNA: TGTGCCAGCAGCCAAGATCCGGAGGGCAGCCAA.

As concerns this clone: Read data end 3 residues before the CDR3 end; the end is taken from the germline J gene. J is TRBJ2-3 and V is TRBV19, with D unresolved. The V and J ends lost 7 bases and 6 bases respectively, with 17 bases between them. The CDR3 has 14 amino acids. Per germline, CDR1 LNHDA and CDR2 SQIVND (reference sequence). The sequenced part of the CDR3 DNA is TGTGCCAGTAACCCAACCACTACCTCGGATACG. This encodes CASNPTTTSDT. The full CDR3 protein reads CASNPTTTSDTQYF.

The covered CDR3 bases are TGCGCCAGCAGTACACGGACTAGCGGGAGCTCCTACAATGAG. This codes for CASSTRTSGSSYNE. The full CDR3 reads CASSTRTSGSSYNEQFF. The rearrangement joins TRBV5-1 to TRBJ2-1, with 13 bases identical to TRBD2. The read terminates 3 residues before the CDR3 end, so the remaining end is supplied by the germline J gene. The CDR3 is 17 amino acids. Germline V gene data show CDR1 as SGHRS and CDR2 as YFSETQ. J lost 0 bases, V lost 5 bases, and 5 bases had no gene match.

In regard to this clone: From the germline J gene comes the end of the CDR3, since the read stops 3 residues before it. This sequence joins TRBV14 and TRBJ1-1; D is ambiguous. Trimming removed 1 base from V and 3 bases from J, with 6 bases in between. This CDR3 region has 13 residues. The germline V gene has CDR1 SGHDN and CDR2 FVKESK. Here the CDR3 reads CASSQAGYTEAFF. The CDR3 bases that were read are TGTGCCAGCAGCCAAGCCGGGTACACTGAA.

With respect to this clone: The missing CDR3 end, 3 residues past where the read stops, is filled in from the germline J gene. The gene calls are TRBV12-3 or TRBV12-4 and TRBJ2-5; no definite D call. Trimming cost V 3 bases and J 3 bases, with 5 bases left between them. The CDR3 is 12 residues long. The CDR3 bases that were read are TGTGCCAGCAGTTTTGTAGAAGAGACC. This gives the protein CASSFVEET. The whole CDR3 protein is CASSFVEETQYF.

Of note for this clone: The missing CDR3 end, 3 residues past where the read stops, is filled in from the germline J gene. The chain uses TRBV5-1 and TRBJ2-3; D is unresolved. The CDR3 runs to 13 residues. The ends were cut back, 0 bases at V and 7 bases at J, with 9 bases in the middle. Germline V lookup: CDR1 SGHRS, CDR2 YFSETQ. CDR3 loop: CASSLDGPNTQYF. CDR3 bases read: TGCGCCAGCAGCTTGGATGGGCCGAATACG.

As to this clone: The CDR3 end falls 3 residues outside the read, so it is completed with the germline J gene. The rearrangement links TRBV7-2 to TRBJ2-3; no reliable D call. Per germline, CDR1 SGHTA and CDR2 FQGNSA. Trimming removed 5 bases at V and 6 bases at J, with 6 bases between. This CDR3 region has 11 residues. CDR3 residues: CASSPRDTQYF. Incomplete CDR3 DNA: TGTGCCAGCAGCCCACGGGATACG. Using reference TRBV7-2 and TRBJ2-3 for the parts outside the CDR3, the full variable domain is GAGVSQSPSNKVTEKGKDVELRCDPISGHTALYWYRQSLGQGLEFLIYFQGNSAPDKSGLPSDRFSAERTGGSVSTLTIQRTQQEDSAVYLCASSPRDTQYFGPGTRLTVL.

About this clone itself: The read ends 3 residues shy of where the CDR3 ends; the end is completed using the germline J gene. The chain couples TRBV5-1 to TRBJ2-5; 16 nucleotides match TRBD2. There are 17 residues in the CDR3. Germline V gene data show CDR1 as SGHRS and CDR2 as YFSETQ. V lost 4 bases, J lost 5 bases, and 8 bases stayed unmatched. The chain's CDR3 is CASSPGTSGRALETQYF. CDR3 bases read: TGCGCCAGCAGCCCTGGGACTAGCGGGAGGGCCTTGGAGACC.